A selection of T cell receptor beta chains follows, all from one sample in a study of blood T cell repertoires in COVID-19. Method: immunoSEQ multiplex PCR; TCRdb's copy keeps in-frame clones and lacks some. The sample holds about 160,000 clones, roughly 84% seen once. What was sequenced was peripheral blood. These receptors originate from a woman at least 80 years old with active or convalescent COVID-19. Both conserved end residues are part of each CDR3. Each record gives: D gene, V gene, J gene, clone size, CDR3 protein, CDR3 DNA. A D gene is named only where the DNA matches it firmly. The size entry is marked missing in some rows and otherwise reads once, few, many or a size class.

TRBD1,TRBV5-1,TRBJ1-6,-,CARTGTGELSYNSPLHF,TGCGCCAGAACCGGGACAGGGGAATTGTCCTATAATTCACCCCTCCACTTT
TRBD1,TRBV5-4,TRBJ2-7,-,CASSSTTGTGPTYEQYF,TGTGCCAGCAGCTCGACGACCGGGACAGGGCCTACCTACGAGCAGTACTTC
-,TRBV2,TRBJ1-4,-,CATSKREDEKLFF,TGTGCCACATCGAAGAGAGAGGATGAAAAACTGTTTTTT
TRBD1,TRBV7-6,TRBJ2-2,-,CASSLGQGANTGELFF,TGTGCCAGCAGCTTAGGGCAGGGGGCTAACACCGGGGAGCTGTTTTTT
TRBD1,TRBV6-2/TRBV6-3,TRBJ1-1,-,CASSSVNRGDAEAFF,TGTGCCAGCAGCTCAGTCAACAGGGGAGACGCTGAAGCTTTCTTT
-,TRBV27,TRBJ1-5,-,CASSPEGVIYQPQHF,TGTGCCAGCAGTCCCGAGGGGGTAATCTATCAGCCCCAGCATTTT
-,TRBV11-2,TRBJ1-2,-,CASSLDRGGTYGYTF,TGTGCCAGCAGCTTAGATCGGGGGGGTACCTATGGCTACACCTTC
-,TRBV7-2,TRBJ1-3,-,CASSPGVRDGGNTIYF,TGTGCCAGCAGCCCGGGCGTCCGGGATGGTGGAAACACCATATATTTT
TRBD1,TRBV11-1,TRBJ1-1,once,CASSRTGDTEAFF,TGTGCCAGCAGCCGGACAGGGGACACTGAAGCTTTCTTT
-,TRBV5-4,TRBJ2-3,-,CASRPAGLSTDTQYF,TGTGCCAGCAGACCCGCGGGTCTGAGCACAGATACGCAGTATTTT
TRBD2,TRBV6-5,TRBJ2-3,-,CASSGRGRRDTQYF,TGTGCCAGCAGCGGGCGGGGGAGGAGGGATACGCAGTATTTT
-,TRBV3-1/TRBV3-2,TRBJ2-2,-,CASSLLGGVTGELFF,TGTGCCAGCAGCCTCCTTGGGGGCGTCACCGGGGAGCTGTTTTTT
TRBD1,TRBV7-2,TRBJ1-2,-,CASSLGPVGGQGYGYTF,TGTGCCAGCAGCTTAGGTCCAGTTGGGGGACAGGGTTATGGCTACACCTTC
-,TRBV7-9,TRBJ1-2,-,CASSLAFRGEEGGYTF,TGTGCCAGCAGCTTAGCTTTCCGGGGTGAAGAGGGTGGCTACACCTTC
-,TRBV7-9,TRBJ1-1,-,CASSAATGTMNTEAFF,TGTGCCAGCAGCGCAGCAACGGGGACTATGAACACTGAAGCTTTCTTT
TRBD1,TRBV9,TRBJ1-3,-,CASSVGGGNGNTIYF,TGTGCCAGCAGCGTAGGAGGGGGCAATGGAAACACCATATATTTT
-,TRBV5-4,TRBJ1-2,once,CASSLFKGTGDGYTF,TGTGCCAGCAGCTTGTTTAAGGGGACGGGGGATGGCTACACCTTC
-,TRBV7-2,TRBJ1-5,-,CASTPPGGDNQPQHF,TGTGCCAGCACCCCCCCGGGCGGGGATAATCAGCCCCAGCATTTT
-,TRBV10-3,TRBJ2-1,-,CAISDRGDNYNEQFF,TGTGCCATCAGTGACAGGGGGGATAACTACAATGAGCAGTTCTTC
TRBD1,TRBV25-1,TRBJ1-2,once,CASSLTGLAYGYTF,TGTGCCAGCAGTTTGACAGGGCTTGCCTATGGCTACACCTTC
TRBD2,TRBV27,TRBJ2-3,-,CASSPQRGRDTQYF,TGTGCCAGCAGTCCACAGCGGGGCAGGGATACGCAGTATTTT
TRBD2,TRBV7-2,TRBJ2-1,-,CASSLGAGGRSVVDEQFF,TGTGCCAGCAGCTTAGGAGCGGGGGGGCGAAGTGTGGTGGATGAGCAGTTCTTC
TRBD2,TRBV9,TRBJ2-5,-,CASSGGTRGGRETQYF,TGTGCCAGCAGCGGAGGGACTAGGGGGGGGCGAGAGACCCAGTACTTC
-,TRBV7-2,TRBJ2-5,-,CASSSGQKETQYF,TGTGCCAGCAGCTCTGGACAAAAAGAGACCCAGTACTTC
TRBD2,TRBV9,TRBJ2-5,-,CASSNRRGGQDQETQYF,TGTGCCAGCAGCAACCGGCGGGGGGGCCAAGACCAAGAGACCCAGTACTTC
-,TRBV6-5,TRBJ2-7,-,CASSVYEQYF,TGTGCCAGCAGCGTCTACGAGCAGTACTTC
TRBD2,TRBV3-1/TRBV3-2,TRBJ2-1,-,CASSPTSGGAISYNEQFF,TGTGCCAGCAGCCCGACTAGCGGGGGGGCCATTTCCTACAATGAGCAGTTCTTC
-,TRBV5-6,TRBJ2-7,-,CASSPGGPTSYEQYF,TGTGCCAGCAGCCCAGGCGGGCCTACTTCCTACGAGCAGTACTTC
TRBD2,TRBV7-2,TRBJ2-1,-,CASSFSGGPYNEQFF,TGTGCCAGCAGTTTTAGCGGGGGGCCTTACAATGAGCAGTTCTTC
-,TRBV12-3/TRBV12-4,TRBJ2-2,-,CASSLRRTGELFF,TGTGCCAGCAGTTTAAGGAGGACCGGGGAGCTGTTTTTT
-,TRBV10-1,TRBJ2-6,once,CASSESIGTGANVLTF,TGCGCCAGCAGTGAGTCGATCGGGACTGGGGCCAACGTCCTGACTTTC
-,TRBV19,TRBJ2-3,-,CATRVSSSTDTQYF,TGTGCCACCAGGGTTTCTTCTAGCACAGATACGCAGTATTTT
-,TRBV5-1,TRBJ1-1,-,CASSPMGGKGSEAFF,TGCGCCAGCAGCCCCATGGGGGGGAAGGGTAGTGAAGCTTTCTTT
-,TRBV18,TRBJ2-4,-,CASSPLRTDKNIQYF,TGTGCCAGCTCACCACTCAGGACAGACAAAAACATTCAGTACTTC
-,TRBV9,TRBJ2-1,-,CASNQGNLDEQFF,TGTGCCAGCAACCAGGGGAACTTGGATGAGCAGTTCTTC
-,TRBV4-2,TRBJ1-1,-,CASSQDRGSEFEAFF,TGTGCCAGCAGCCAAGATCGGGGGTCGGAATTTGAAGCTTTCTTT
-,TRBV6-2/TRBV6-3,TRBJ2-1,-,CASSYNWRNEQFF,TGTGCCAGCAGTTACAATTGGCGGAATGAGCAGTTCTTC
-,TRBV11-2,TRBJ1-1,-,CASSPGGLNTEAFF,TGTGCCAGCAGCCCAGGCGGGTTGAACACTGAAGCTTTCTTT
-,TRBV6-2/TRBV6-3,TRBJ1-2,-,CASSTAGQSYGYTF,TGTGCCAGCAGTACGGCCGGACAGTCCTATGGCTACACCTTC
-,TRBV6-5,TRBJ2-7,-,CASMRGGSYEQYF,TGTGCCAGCATGAGGGGGGGCTCCTACGAGCAGTACTTC
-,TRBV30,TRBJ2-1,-,CAWSLPLGLFRFF,TGTGCCTGGAGTCTCCCCCTGGGGCTTTTTCGGTTCTTC
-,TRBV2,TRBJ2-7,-,CASSVGAYEQYF,TGTGCCAGCAGTGTTGGAGCCTACGAGCAGTACTTC
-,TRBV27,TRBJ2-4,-,CASSSDPRGAKNIQYF,TGTGCCAGCAGTTCCGACCCAAGGGGAGCCAAAAACATTCAGTACTTC
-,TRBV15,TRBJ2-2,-,CATSRDRGPGELFF,TGTGCCACCAGCAGGGACCGGGGTCCCGGGGAGCTGTTTTTT
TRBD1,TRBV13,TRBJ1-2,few,CASSSLGTGVGYTF,TGTGCCAGCAGCTCTCTCGGGACAGGGGTTGGCTACACCTTC
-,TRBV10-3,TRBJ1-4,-,CAISESDSPEKLFF,TGTGCCATCAGTGAGTCTGACAGCCCAGAAAAACTGTTTTTT
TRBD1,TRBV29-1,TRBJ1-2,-,CSVEGQAGGSHGYTF,TGCAGCGTTGAGGGACAGGCAGGGGGGTCTCATGGCTACACCTTC
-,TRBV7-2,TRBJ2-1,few,CASSLQLYNEQFF,TGTGCCAGCAGCTTACAGTTGTACAATGAGCAGTTCTTC
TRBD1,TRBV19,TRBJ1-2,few,CATAPTGGNYGYTF,TGTGCCACCGCCCCGACAGGGGGAAACTATGGCTACACCTTC
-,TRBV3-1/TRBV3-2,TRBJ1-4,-,CASSQAQEAFNEKLFF,TGTGCCAGCAGCCAAGCCCAAGAGGCCTTTAATGAAAAACTGTTTTTT
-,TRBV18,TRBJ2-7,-,CASSDRNEQYF,TGTGCCAGCTCAGACAGGAATGAGCAGTACTTC
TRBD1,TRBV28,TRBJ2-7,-,CASRKTPTGQREQYF,TGTGCCAGCAGAAAAACCCCGACAGGGCAAAGGGAGCAGTACTTC
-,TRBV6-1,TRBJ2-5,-,CASTYSPKETQYF,TGTGCCAGCACCTACAGTCCCAAAGAGACCCAGTACTTC
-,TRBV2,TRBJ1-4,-,CASRGADEKLFF,TGTGCCAGCAGGGGCGCCGACGAAAAACTGTTTTTT
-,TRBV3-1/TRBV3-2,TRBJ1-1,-,CASSQETGTEAFF,TGTGCCAGCAGCCAAGAGACGGGGACTGAAGCTTTCTTT
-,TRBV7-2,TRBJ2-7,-,CASSLARTGEQYF,TGTGCCAGCAGCTTAGCTCGGACTGGCGAGCAGTACTTC
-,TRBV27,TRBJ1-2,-,CASSSPGQANYGYTF,TGTGCCAGCAGTAGCCCGGGACAAGCTAACTATGGCTACACCTTC